This T cell receptor (beta chain) was sequenced in a study of control samples from healthy donors and cancer patients. The V end was cut by 4 bases, the J end by 7 bases, with 11 bases between. This CDR3 is built from 13 residues. The germline V gene encodes CDR1 MNHEY and CDR2 SVGEGT. Here immunoSEQ multiplex PCR was the method, and the copy in TCRdb shows in-frame clones only, minus some. The repertoire holds about 110,000 clones, approximately 82% seen once, with around 6.2% in the top ten. Source material: blood. This clonotype originated in a man between 18 and 35 years old in good health. The rearrangement joins TRBV6-2 or TRBV6-3 to TRBJ1-5; D is unresolved. Written as DNA, the CDR3 is TGTGCCAGCAGTTTAGATGAGCAACAGCCCCAGCATTTT. Protein sequence: CASSLDEQQPQHF.